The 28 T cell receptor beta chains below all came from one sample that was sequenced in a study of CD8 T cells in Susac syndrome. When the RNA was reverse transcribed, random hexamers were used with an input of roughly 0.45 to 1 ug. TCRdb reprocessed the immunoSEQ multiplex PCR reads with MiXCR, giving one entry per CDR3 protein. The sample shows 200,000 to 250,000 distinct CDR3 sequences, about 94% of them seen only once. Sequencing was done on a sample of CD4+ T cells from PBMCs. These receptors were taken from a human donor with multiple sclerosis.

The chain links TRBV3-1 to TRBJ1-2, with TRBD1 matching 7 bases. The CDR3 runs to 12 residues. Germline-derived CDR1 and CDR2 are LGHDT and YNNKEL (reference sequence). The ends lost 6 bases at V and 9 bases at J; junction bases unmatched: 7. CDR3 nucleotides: TGTGCCAGCAGTGTCACCAGGGGGAGCTACACCTTC. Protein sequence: CASSVTRGSYTF.

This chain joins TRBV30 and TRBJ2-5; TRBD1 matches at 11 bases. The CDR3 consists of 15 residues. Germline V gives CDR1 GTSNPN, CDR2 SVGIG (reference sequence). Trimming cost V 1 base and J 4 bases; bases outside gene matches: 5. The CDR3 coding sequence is TGTGCCTGGAGTGCATCGGGGACAGGGGGAGAGACCCAGTACTTC. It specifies CAWSASGTGGETQYF. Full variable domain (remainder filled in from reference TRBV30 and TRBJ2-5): SQTIHQWPATLVQPVGSPLSLECTVEGTSNPNLYWYRQAAGRGLQLLFYSVGIGQISSEVPQNLSASRPQDRQFILSSKKLLLSDSGFYLCAWSASGTGGETQYFGPGTRLLVL.

CDR3: CASSLPGGSWEQFF. The CDR3 nucleotides read TGTGCCAGCAGCCTCCCTGGCGGGAGCTGGGAGCAGTTCTTC. V is TRBV6-6 and J is TRBJ2-1; 7 bases are shared with TRBD2. Germline-derived CDR1 and CDR2 are MNHNY and SVGAGI (reference sequence). The CDR3 loop spans 14 amino acids. V shed 6 bases and J 10 bases; nucleotides not matched to a gene: 12.

The CDR3 bases are TGTGCCAGCCGTGGGCTAGCGGGAGGAAGCGGGGAGCTGTTTTTT. Residues: CASRGLAGGSGELFF. The chain links TRBV7-6 to TRBJ2-2; 11 bases match TRBD2. The junction had 9 bases not matched to a gene; V was cut back by 8 bases and J by 7 bases. CDR1 and CDR2 (germline): SGHVS, FNYEAQ. This CDR3 has 15 residues. Full variable domain (missing parts from reference TRBV7-6 and TRBJ2-2): GAGVSQSPRYKVTKRGQDVALRCDPISGHVSLYWYRQALGQGPEFLTYFNYEAQQDKSGLPNDRFSAERPEGSISTLTIQRTEQRDSAMYRCASRGLAGGSGELFFGEGSRLTVL.

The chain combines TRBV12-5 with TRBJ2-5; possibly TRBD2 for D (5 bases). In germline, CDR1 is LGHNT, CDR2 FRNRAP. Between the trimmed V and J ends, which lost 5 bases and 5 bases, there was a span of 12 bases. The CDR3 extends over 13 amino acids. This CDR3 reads CASGQTPGETQYF. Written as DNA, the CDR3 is TGTGCTAGTGGTCAAACCCCGGGGGAGACCCAGTACTTC.

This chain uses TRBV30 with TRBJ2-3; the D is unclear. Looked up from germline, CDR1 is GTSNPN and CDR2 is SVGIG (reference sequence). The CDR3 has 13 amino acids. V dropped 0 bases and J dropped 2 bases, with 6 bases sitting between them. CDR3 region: CAWSVSVTDTQYF. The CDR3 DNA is TGTGCCTGGAGTGTATCGGTCACAGATACGCAGTATTTT.

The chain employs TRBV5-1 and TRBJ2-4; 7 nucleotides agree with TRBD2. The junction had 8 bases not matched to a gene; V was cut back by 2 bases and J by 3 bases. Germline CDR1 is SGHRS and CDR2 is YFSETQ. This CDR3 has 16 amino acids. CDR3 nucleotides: TGCGCCAGCAGCTTCGGTGTTCTAGCGGACAAAAACATTCAGTACTTC. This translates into CASSFGVLADKNIQYF.

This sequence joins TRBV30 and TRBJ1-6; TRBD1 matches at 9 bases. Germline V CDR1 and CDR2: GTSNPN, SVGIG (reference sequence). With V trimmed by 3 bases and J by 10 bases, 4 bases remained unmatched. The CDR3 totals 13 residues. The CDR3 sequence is CAWRDRGKSPLHF. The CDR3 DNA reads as TGTGCCTGGAGGGACAGGGGTAAATCACCCCTCCACTTT.

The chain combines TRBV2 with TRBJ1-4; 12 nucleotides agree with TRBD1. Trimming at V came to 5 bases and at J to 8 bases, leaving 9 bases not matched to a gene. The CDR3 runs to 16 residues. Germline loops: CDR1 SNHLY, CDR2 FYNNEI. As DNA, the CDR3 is TGTGCCAGCAGTCAGTCTAAAGGGACAGGGGGCGAAAAACTGTTTTTT. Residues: CASSQSKGTGGEKLFF.

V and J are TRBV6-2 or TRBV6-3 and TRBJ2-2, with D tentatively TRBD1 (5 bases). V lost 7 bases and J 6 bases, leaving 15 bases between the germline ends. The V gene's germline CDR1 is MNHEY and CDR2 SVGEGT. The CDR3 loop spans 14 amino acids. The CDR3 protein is CASTPGQVAGELFF. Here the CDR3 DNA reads TGTGCCAGCACCCCCGGACAAGTGGCCGGGGAGCTGTTTTTT.

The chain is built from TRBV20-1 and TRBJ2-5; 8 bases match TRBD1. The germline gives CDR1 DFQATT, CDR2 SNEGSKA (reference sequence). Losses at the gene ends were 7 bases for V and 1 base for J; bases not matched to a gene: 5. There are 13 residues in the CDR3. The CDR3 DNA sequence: TGCAGTGGCAGAACAGGGGGCCAAGAGACCCAGTACTTC. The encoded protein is CSGRTGGQETQYF.

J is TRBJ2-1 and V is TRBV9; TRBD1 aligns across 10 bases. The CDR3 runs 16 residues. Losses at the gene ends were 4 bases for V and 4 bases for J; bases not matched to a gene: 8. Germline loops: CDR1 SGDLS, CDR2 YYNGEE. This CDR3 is CASSPPAGQGYNEQFF. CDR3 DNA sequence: TGTGCCAGCAGCCCCCCCGCGGGACAGGGGTACAATGAGCAGTTCTTC. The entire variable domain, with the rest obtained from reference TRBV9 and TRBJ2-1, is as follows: DSGVTQTPKHLITATGQRVTLRCSPRSGDLSVYWYQQSLDQGLQFLIQYYNGEERAKGNILERFSAQQFPDLHSELNLSSLELGDSALYFCASSPPAGQGYNEQFFGPGTRLTVL.

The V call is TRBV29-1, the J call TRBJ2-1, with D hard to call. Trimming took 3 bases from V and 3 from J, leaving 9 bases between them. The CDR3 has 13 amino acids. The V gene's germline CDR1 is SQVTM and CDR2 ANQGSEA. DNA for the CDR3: TGCAGCGTTGAGCAGGTAAACTACAATGAGCAGTTCTTC. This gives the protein CSVEQVNYNEQFF.

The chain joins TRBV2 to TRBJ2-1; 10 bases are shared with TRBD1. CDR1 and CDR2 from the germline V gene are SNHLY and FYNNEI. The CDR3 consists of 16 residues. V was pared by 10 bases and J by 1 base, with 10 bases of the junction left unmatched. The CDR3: CATTGRQGASYNEQFF. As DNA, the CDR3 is TGTGCCACTACTGGACGACAGGGGGCTTCCTACAATGAGCAGTTCTTC.

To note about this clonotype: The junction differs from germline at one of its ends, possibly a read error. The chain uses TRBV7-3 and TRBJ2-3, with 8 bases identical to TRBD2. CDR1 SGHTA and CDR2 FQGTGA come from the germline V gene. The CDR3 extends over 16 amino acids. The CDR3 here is CASSYFSGVGTDTQYF. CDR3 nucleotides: TGTGCCAGCAGCTACTTTAGCGGGGTAGGCACGGATACGCAGTATTTT.

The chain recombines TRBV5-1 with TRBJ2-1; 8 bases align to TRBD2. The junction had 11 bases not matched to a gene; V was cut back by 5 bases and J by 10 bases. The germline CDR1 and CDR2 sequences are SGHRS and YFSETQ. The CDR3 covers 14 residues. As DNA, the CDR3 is TGCGCCAGCAGGGTCAGCGGGGGCCTCCAGGAGCAGTTCTTC. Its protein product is CASRVSGGLQEQFF.

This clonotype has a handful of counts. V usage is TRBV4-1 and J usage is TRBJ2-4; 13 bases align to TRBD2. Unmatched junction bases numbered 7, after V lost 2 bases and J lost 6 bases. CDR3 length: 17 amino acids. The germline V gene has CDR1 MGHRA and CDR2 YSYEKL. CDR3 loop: CASSQSGLAGTVNIQYF. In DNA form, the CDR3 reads TGCGCCAGCAGCCAATCGGGACTAGCGGGAACGGTAAACATTCAGTACTTC.

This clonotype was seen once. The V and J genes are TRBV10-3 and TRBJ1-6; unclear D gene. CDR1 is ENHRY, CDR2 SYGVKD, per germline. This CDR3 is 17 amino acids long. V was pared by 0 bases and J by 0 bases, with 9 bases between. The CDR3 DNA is TGTGCCATCAGTGAGTCGCCCATTAGCTCCTATAATTCACCCCTCCACTTT. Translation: CAISESPISSYNSPLHF.

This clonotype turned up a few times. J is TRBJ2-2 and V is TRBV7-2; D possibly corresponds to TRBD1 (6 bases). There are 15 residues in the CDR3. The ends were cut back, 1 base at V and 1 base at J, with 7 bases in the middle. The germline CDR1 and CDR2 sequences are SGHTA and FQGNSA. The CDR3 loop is CASSLGRGNTGELFF. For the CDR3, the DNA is TGTGCCAGCAGCTTAGGCAGGGGGAACACCGGGGAGCTGTTTTTT. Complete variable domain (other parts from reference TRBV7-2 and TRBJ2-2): GAGVSQSPSNKVTEKGKDVELRCDPISGHTALYWYRQSLGQGLEFLIYFQGNSAPDKSGLPSDRFSAERTGGSVSTLTIQRTQQEDSAVYLCASSLGRGNTGELFFGEGSRLTVL.

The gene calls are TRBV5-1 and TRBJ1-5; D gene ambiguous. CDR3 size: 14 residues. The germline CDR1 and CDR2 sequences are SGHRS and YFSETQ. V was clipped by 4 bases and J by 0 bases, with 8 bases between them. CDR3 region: CASSIDLSNQPQHF. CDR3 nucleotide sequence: TGCGCCAGCAGCATAGACCTTAGCAATCAGCCCCAGCATTTT.

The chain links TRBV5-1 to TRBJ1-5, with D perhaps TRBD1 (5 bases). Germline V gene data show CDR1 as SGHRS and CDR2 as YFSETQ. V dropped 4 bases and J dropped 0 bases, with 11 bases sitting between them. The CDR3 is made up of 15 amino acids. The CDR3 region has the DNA TGCGCCAGCAGCGAGAGGGGTTATAGCAATCAGCCCCAGCATTTT. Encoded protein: CASSERGYSNQPQHF.

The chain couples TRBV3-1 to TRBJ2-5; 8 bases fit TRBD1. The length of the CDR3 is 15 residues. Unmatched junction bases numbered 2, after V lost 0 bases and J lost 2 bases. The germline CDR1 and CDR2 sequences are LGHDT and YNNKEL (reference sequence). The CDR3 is CASSQEYRGQETQYF. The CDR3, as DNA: TGTGCCAGCAGCCAAGAATACAGGGGGCAAGAGACCCAGTACTTC.

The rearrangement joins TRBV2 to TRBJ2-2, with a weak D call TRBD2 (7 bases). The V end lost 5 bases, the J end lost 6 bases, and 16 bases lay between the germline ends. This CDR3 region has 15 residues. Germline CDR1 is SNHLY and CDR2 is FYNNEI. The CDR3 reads CASSKNQGRAGELFF. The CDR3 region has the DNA TGTGCCAGCAGTAAGAACCAGGGGAGGGCCGGGGAGCTGTTTTTT.

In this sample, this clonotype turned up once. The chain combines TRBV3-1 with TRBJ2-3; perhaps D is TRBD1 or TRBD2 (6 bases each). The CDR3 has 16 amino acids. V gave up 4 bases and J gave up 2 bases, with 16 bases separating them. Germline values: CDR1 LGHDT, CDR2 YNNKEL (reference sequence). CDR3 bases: TGTGCCAGCAGCCGATCGGAGGGGACACCCACAGATACGCAGTATTTT. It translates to CASSRSEGTPTDTQYF.

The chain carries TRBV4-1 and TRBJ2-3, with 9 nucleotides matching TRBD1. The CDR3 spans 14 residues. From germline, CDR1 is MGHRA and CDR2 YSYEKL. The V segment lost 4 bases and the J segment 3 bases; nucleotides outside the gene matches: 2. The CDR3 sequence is CASSRQGETDTQYF. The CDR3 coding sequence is TGCGCCAGCAGCCGACAGGGGGAGACAGATACGCAGTATTTT.

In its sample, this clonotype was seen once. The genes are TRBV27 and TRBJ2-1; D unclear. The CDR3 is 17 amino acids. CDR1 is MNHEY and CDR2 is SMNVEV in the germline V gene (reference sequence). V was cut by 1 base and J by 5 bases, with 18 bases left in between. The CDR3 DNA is TGTGCCAGCAGTTTATTTCGAGCTACAAGGGCTCACAATGAGCAGTTCTTC. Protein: CASSLFRATRAHNEQFF.

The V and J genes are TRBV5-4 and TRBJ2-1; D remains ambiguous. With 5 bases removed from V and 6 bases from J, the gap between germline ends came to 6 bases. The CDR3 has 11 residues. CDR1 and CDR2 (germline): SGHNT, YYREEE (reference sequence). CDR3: CASRSGNEQFF. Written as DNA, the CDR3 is TGTGCCAGCAGATCAGGCAATGAGCAGTTCTTC. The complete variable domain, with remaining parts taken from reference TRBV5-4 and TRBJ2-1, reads ETGVTQSPTHLIKTRGQQVTLRCSSQSGHNTVSWYQQALGQGPQFIFQYYREEENGRGNFPPRFSGLQFPNYSSELNVNALELDDSALYLCASRSGNEQFFGPGTRLTVL.

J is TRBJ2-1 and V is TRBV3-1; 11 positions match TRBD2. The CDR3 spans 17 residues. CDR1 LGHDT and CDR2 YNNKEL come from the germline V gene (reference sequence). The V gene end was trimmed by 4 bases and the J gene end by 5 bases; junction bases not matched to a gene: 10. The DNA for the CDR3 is TGTGCCAGCAGCCCTCGTCTAGCGGGGGGACTCAACAATGAGCAGTTCTTC. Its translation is CASSPRLAGGLNNEQFF.